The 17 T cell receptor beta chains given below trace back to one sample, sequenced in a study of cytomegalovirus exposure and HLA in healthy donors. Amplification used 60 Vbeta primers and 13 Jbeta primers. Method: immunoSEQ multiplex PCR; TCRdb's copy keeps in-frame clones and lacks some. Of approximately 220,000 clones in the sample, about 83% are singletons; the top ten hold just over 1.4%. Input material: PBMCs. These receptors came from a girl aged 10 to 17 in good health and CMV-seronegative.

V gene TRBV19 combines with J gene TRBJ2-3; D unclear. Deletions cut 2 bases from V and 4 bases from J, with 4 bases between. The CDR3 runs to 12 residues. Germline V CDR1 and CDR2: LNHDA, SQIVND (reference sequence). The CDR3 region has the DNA TGTGCCAGTAGTATATCCGCAGATACGCAGTATTTT. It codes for CASSISADTQYF.

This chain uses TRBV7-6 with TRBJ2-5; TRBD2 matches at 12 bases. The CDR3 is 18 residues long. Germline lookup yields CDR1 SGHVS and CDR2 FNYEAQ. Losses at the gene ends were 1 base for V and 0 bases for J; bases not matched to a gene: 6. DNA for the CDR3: TGTGCCAGCAGCTTAGTACGGACTAGCGGGACATACCAAGAGACCCAGTACTTC. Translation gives CASSLVRTSGTYQETQYF.

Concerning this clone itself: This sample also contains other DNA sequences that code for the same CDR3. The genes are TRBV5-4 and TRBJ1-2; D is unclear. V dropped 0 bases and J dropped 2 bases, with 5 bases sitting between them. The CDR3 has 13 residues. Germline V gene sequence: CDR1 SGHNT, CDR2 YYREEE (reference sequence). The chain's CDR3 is CASSLAGNYGYTF. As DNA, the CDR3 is TGTGCCAGCAGCTTGGCGGGGAACTATGGCTACACCTTC.

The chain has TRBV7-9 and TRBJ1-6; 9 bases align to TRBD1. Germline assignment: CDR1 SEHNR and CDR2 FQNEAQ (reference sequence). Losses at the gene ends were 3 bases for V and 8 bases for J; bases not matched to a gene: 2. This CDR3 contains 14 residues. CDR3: CASSLTGGYSPLHF. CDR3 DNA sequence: TGTGCCAGCAGCTTGACAGGGGGATATTCACCCCTCCACTTT.

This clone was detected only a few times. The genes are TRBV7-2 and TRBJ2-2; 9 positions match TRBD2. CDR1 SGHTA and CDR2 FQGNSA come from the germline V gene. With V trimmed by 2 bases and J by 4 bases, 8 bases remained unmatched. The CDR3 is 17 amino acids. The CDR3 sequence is CASSLFGGGAITGELFF. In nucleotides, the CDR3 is TGTGCCAGCAGCTTATTCGGCGGGGGGGCGATCACCGGGGAGCTGTTTTTT.

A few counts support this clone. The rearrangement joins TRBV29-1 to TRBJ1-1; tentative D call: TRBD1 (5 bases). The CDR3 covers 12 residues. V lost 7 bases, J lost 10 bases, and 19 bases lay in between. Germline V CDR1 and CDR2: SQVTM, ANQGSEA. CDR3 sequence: CSAGHPGGSAFF. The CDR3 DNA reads TGCAGCGCCGGACATCCTGGAGGGTCAGCTTTCTTT.

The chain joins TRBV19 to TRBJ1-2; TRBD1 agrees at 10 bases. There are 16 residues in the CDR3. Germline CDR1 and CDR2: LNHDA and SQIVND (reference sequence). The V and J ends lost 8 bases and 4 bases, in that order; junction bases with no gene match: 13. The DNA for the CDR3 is TGTGCCAGTGGGGAATTGACAGGGGGCCTTTCCTATGGCTACACCTTC. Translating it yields CASGELTGGLSYGYTF. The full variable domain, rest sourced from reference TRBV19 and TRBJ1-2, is DGGITQSPKYLFRKEGQNVTLSCEQNLNHDAMYWYRQDPGQGLRLIYYSQIVNDFQKGDIAEGYSVSREKKESFPLTVTSAQKNPTAFYLCASGELTGGLSYGYTFGSGTRLTVV.

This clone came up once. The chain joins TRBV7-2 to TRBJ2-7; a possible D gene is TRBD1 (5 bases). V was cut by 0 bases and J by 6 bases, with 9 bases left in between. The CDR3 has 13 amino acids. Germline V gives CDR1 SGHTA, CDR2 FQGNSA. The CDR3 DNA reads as TGTGCCAGCAGCTTAGCAGGGGTGGGCGAGCAGTACTTC. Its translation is CASSLAGVGEQYF.

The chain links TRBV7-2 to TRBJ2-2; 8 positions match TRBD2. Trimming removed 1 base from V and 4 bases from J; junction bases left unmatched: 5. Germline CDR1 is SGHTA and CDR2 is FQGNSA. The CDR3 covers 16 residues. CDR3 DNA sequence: TGTGCCAGCAGCTTAGAACTAGCGGTCAGCACCGGGGAGCTGTTTTTT. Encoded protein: CASSLELAVSTGELFF. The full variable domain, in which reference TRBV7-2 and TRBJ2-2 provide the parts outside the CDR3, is GAGVSQSPSNKVTEKGKDVELRCDPISGHTALYWYRQSLGQGLEFLIYFQGNSAPDKSGLPSDRFSAERTGGSVSTLTIQRTQQEDSAVYLCASSLELAVSTGELFFGEGSRLTVL.

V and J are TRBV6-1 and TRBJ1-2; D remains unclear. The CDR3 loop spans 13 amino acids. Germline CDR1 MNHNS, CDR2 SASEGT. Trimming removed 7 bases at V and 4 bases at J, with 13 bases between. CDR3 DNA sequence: TGTGCCAGCACCACCAAACCCAGCTATGGCTACACCTTC. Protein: CASTTKPSYGYTF.

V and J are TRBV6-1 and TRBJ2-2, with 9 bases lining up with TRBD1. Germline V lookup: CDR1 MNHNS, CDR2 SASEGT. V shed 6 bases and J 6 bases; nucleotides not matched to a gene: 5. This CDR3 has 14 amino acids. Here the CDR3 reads CASRGTGWAGELFF. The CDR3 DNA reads TGTGCCAGCAGAGGGACAGGGTGGGCCGGGGAGCTGTTTTTT.

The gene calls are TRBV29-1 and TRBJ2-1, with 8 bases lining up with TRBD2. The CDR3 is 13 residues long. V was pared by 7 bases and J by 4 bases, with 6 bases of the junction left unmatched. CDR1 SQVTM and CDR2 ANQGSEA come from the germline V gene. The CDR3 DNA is TGCAGCGCCCAGCGGGGGACTTACAATGAGCAGTTCTTC. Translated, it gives CSAQRGTYNEQFF.

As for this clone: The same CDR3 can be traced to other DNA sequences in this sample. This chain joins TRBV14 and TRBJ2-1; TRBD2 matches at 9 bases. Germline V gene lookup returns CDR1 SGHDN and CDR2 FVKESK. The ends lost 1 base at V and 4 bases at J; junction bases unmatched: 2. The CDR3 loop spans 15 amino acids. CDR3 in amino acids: CASSQVAGAYNEQFF. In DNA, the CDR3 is TGTGCCAGCAGCCAAGTAGCGGGAGCGTACAATGAGCAGTTCTTC.

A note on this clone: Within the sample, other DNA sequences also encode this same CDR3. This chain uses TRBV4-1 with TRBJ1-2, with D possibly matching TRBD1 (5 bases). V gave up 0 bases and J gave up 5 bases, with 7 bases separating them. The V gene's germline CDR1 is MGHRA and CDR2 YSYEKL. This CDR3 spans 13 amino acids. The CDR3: CASSQETGYGYTF. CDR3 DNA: TGCGCCAGCAGCCAAGAAACAGGTTATGGCTACACCTTC.

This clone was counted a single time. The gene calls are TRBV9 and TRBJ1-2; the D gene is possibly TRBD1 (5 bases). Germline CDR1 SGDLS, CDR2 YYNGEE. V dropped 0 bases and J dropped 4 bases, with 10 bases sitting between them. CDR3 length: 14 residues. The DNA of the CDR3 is TGTGCCAGCAGCGTAGGGGGCGGTGTCTATGGCTACACCTTC. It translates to CASSVGGGVYGYTF.

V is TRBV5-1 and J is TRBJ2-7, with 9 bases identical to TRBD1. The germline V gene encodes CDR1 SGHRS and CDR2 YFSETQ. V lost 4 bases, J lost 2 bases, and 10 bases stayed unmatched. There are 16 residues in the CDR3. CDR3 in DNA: TGCGCCAGCAGCCCCGAACGGGACAGGGCCACCTACGAGCAGTACTTC. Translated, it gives CASSPERDRATYEQYF.

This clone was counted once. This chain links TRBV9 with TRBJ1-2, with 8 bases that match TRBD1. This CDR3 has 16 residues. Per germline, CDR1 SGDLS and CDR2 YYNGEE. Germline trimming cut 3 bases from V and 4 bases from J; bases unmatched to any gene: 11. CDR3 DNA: TGTGCCAGCAGCGCCGAGGCAGGGGGCGCTGCCTATGGCTACACCTTC. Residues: CASSAEAGGAAYGYTF. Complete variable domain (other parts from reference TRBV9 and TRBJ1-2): DSGVTQTPKHLITATGQRVTLRCSPRSGDLSVYWYQQSLDQGLQFLIQYYNGEERAKGNILERFSAQQFPDLHSELNLSSLELGDSALYFCASSAEAGGAAYGYTFGSGTRLTVV.